Given below is one T cell receptor beta chain in context. The sample belongs to a study of OX40 agonist ivuxolimab in advanced cancers. The table came from immunoSEQ multiplex PCR; TCRdb's copy has only in-frame clones and leaves some out. The sample gives fewer than 45,000 clones, over 60% of which show up once; about 24% is in the top ten. Germline values: CDR1 SGDLS, CDR2 YYNGEE. V was pared by 3 bases and J by 5 bases, with 4 bases of the junction left unmatched. The CDR3 runs to 15 residues. The rearrangement joins TRBV9 to TRBJ1-4; 10 nucleotides align to TRBD1. Source: CD4+ or CD8+ T cells sorted from blood, taken in a trial of the OX40 agonist ivuxolimab. This sequence was found in an adult with an advanced solid tumor such as melanoma, head and neck, liver or kidney cancer. CDR3 sequence reads: CASSGRDRGNEKLFF. CDR3 DNA sequence: TGTGCCAGCAGCGGCCGGGACAGGGGAAATGAAAAACTGTTTTTT.